This T cell receptor (beta chain) was sequenced in a study of PD-1 blockade in classical Hodgkin lymphoma. The wider study: The nivolumab dose that patients received was 3 mg/kg, given intravenously every 2 weeks. Findings and limits, study-wide: Some patients began nivolumab under 1 year after ASCT. These patients were excluded from later analyses. Possibly reflecting disease activity or prior therapy, repertoire differences have causes that remain undefined. The study found that TCR diversity rose significantly by C4D1 in CD4+ but not CD8+ cells.

The method was immunoSEQ multiplex PCR; TCRdb's version includes in-frame clones alone and lacks a portion of them. There are 70,000 to 80,000 clones in the sample; about 93% occur only once, and 6.5% to 8% lies in the top ten. Between the trimmed V and J ends, which lost 0 bases and 0 bases, there was a span of 23 bases. The CDR3 consists of 20 residues. Germline V gives CDR1 LNHNV, CDR2 YYDKDF (reference sequence). Every patient had relapsed following autologous stem cell transplantation, and cohorts differed in brentuximab vedotin exposure. Points on this clone: What it recognizes is unknown.

The sample consisted of peripheral blood mononuclear cells (PBMCs), taken at baseline. The receptor's source is a human donor with classical Hodgkin lymphoma. The gene calls are TRBV15 and TRBJ2-5; a weak D match, TRBD1 (5 bases). CDR3 region: CATSRDWIRLVGQYQETQYF. CDR3 DNA sequence: TGTGCCACCAGCAGAGATTGGATTCGGCTTGTGGGGCAGTACCAAGAGACCCAGTACTTC.